This TCR beta chain came from a study of blood T cell repertoires in COVID-19. As for the study in general: Specimens from acute and convalescent COVID-19 originated in the United States, Italy and Spain. Nucleic acid was either cDNA or gDNA, and it came from T cells, B-cell-depleted T cells, or PBMCs.

CDR3 length: 13 amino acids. Authors' methods: Reference gene primers were amplified, and this amplification served to estimate nucleated cell counts. Profiling relied on immunoSEQ multiplex PCR, and the TCRdb table lists in-frame clones only, not all of them. That table supplies the V and J calls and clone size; D and trimming were determined from the DNA. The repertoire holds about 260,000 clones, approximately 87% seen once, with around 1.5% in the top ten. The chain combines TRBV12-2 with TRBJ2-6; TRBD1, the table's D call, lacks a check against the DNA. TRBV12-2 is described as a pseudogene. This TCR was recovered from a woman between 40 and 50 years old who had recovered from COVID-19. The specimen sequenced was peripheral blood. The DNA of the CDR3 is TGTGCAAGTCGTCCATCTGGGGCCAACGTCCTGACTTTC. Translating it yields CASRPSGANVLTF.